This paragraph reports one TCR beta chain. It has no known antigen specificity. Per-nucleotide qualities are absent, and no much larger clonotype sits a single base away. In the germline V gene, CDR1 corresponds to SQVTM and CDR2 to ANQGSEA. From the cysteine through the phenylalanine, the CDR3 covers 11 amino acids. Of the read, only the CDR3 DNA is kept; its 33 bases are in frame from base 1. Trimming removed 4 bases from V and 7 bases from J, leaving 10 bases between the germline ends. The sample belongs to a study of blood T cell repertoires in COVID-19 (dated by TCRdb to 2018 to 2021). Turning to the overall study: Collaborator samples came from the United States, Italy and Spain and covered acute and convalescent phases of COVID-19. The material from the prospective study consisted of cDNA or gDNA derived from T cells, B-cell-depleted T cells, or PBMCs. Deeply sampled blood TCRbeta repertoires from subjects exposed to, actively infected with, or recovered from COVID-19 were included in the dataset. A freely available public database, intended as a resource for researchers studying the immune response to SARS-CoV-2, is where the repertoires were released. The samples were drawn from two sources: the first 160 participants of the ongoing ImmuneRACE study, and 1,254 subjects contributed by 6 global collaborators. Sample metadata almost always included a de-identified subject ID, COVID-19 status, age in years and sex. HLA class I and class II types, where available, came from metadata supplied by the sample provider rather than from assay-based typing.

The collaborating institutions used their own protocols to collect whole blood in K2EDTA tubes. For TCRbeta analysis, collaborator samples were shipped as frozen whole blood, as isolated PBMCs, or as DNA extracted from either sample type. Broader findings and caveats from the paper: The amount of clinical and demographic metadata varied by source and participant and was provided uncurated.

TCRbeta CDR3 regions were amplified from genomic DNA using the immunoSEQ Assay, a bias-controlled multiplex PCR. Per the authors' processing: Nucleated cell counts per sample were estimated from amplification of reference gene primers within the assay. Sequence reads were collapsed and filtered to measure the absolute abundance of every unique TCRbeta CDR3 rearrangement. For each sample, productive Simpson clonality was calculated as the square root of Simpson's diversity index across productive rearrangements. TCRdb obtained this table from immuneACCESS and retained in-frame rearrangements with V and J assigned. These tables miss some clones; where compared with another copy, unresolved V genes account for less than half of the shortfall, and the remainder is unexplained. Clonal size and the V and J genes are those of that table, whereas D and trimming came from the DNA. The sample table records 250,000 to 300,000 clones; approximately 91% of these occur just once. The ten top clones hold 12% of the sample.

The sequencing input was peripheral blood. In this chain, TRBV29-1 is recombined with TRBJ1-2, with no reliable assignment of the D segment. The sequence derives from a woman between 55 and 75 years old with acute or convalescent COVID-19. The CDR3 region has the sequence CSVAGESGYTF. Read as DNA, the sequence is TGCAGCGTTGCGGGAGAAAGTGGCTACACCTTC.